The TCR beta chain described here comes from a study of regulatory T cells in long-lasting Graves disease (dated by TCRdb to the early 2020s). At the level of the whole study: Persistent Graves' disease meant more than 5 years of antithyroid drug treatment with TSH receptor autoantibodies that stayed positive. This study used TCR sequencing and RNA sequencing of peripheral blood to compare persistent Graves' disease patients against newly diagnosed Graves' disease patients. The study took place in China and was registered as a clinical trial. A total of some 35 samples underwent TCR sequencing, from about 13 patients with persistent Graves' disease and 20 or so patients with newly diagnosed Graves' disease. In the clinical cohort, patients with persistent Graves' disease had used antithyroid drugs for an average of about 10.3 years.

Points the paper makes about the study in general: A larger number of public clonotypes was shared among persistent patients (more than 2,500) than among newly diagnosed patients (about 990). Because the primary lesion, thyroid tissue, could not be accessed, the study looked at peripheral blood alone. Only the TCR beta chain was sequenced and analyzed. The authors acknowledged the small sample size as a limitation that may reduce accuracy. Preferential use of TRBV28, TRBJ1-2 and TRBJ2-5 was observed in persistent disease, whereas TRBV20-1 and TRBJ2-1 were favored in newly diagnosed disease. Compared with newly diagnosed patients, patients with persistent Graves' disease had lower TCR Shannon entropy and fewer highly expanded clones, which suggests clonal expansion.

To prepare the library, multiplex PCR was applied. The sample was run on an Illumina HiSeq 4000. iRepertoire HTBI primers and Arm-PCR amplification of CDR3 regions were used to construct TCR beta libraries. Before sequencing, the PCR products underwent gel purification. In the source study's methods: A total of around 66 TRBV and more than twelve TRBJ segments were identified across samples and were used for gene usage analysis of CDR3 amino acid clonotypes. COPE and FqMerger were used to merge the filtered high-quality paired reads into contigs. Contigs were aligned with BLAST to IMGT TRBV, TRBD and TRBJ reference genes, and CDR3 was defined per IMGT. Clonotypes above 0.1% frequency were classified as highly expanded clones. Shannon entropy was used to measure repertoire diversity, and the Gini coefficient was used to measure V-J evenness. Public clonotypes were defined as clonotypes shared by more than one individual. Through fastp at Q25 and MiXCR, TCRdb rebuilt clones from the public reads, retaining in-frame beta chains. Each CDR3 protein gets just one entry, which takes the most common genes and DNA from the rows behind it. For this entry, the V and J calls and clone size follow TCRdb and not the study's own pipeline. Recorded for this sample are 600,000 to 800,000 distinct CDR3 sequences; around 32% of them occurred a single time. The ten largest clones capture about 42% of the sample.

On this clonotype itself: Its antigen remains unidentified. No quality values exist for individual bases; no much larger clone is one base distant.

For CDR1 and CDR2, the germline V gene lists MGHRA and YSYEKL. The CDR3 has 13 amino acids, counting the end cysteine and phenylalanine. Kept here is only the CDR3 DNA, which spans 39 bases and is read in frame from base 1. V is clipped by 2 bases and J by 9 bases, and the sequence between their germline boundaries is 14 bases long. This specimen's time point label, interpreted: persistent/refractory GD, antithyroid drugs over 5 years with positive TRAb. RNA was extracted from PBMCs in TRIzol for both TCR sequencing and RNA sequencing. Graves' disease was diagnosed according to American Thyroid Association guidelines. The patients came from an endocrinology department in Xi'an, China. Each patient gave around 9 milliliters of peripheral blood, collected in an EDTA anticoagulant tube. Ficoll Paque Plus density gradient separation was used to isolate PBMCs, and no further T cell sorting was performed. An Agilent 2100 Bioanalyzer and agarose gel were used to assess RNA quality, and a NanoDrop 2000 was used to measure RNA concentration.

The sample was peripheral blood mononuclear cells (PBMCs), taken when the disease was refractory, from a patient treated with antithyroid drugs. This TCR was recovered from a female donor with Graves disease. This chain is built from TRBV4-1 and TRBJ2-7; a weak D assignment points to TRBD2 (5 bases agree). CDR3 loop: CASSQSPSLGQYF. The DNA sequence is as follows: TGCGCCAGCAGCCAAAGCCCTAGCTTAGGGCAGTACTTC.